These 9 T cell receptor beta chains share one sample of origin, sequenced in a study of glioma-infiltrating T cells (dated by TCRdb to the mid-2010s). Instrument on record: Illumina MiSeq. TCR alpha and beta CDR3 regions were amplified with the iRepertoire nested amplicon-rescue multiplex PCR (arm-PCR) platform from RNA. TCRdb applied fastp at Q25 and MiXCR to the public reads, then kept only in-frame beta chains. Duplicate CDR3 protein sequences are folded into a single record with the most common DNA and genes. A total of roughly 350,000 distinct CDR3 sequences appear in this sample, around 45% of them only once. Of the sample, approximately 12% is held by the ten largest clones. The specimen was glioma tissue, nonneoplastic brain tissue, or PBMCs (not recorded which). The receptors were sampled from a human donor with low-grade glioma or glioblastoma, undergoing nonglioma brain surgery, or in good health (not recorded which).

This chain links TRBV7-2 with TRBJ1-1; a weak D match, TRBD1 (6 bases). Germline CDR1 is SGHTA and CDR2 is FQGNSA. There are 16 residues in the CDR3. V was trimmed by 2 bases and J by 0 bases, leaving 13 bases between them. The CDR3 nucleotides read TGTGCCAGCAGCTTATTGCAGGGGACCCTGAACACTGAAGCTTTCTTT. It specifies CASSLLQGTLNTEAFF.

To note about this clonotype: A much more abundant neighbour one base away suggests this may be a read error. Written as DNA, the CDR3 is TGTGCCAGCAGCTATATGACCGGGGGCCGCCCGGGGAGCTACAATGAGCAGTTCTTC. Translating it yields CASSYMTGGRPGSYNEQFF. The chain uses TRBV7-9 and TRBJ2-1; D may be TRBD1 or TRBD2 (6 bases each). The CDR3 runs to 19 residues. In germline, CDR1 is SEHNR, CDR2 FQNEAQ (reference sequence). Trimming shortened V by 4 bases and J by 3 bases, and 25 bases separated the two germline ends. Looking up the rest from reference TRBV7-9 and TRBJ2-1 gives the full variable domain: DTGVSQNPRHKITKRGQNVTFRCDPISEHNRLYWYRQTLGQGPEFLTYFQNEAQLEKSRLLSDRFSAERPKGSFSTLEIQRTEQGDSAMYLCASSYMTGGRPGSYNEQFFGPGTRLTVL.

This clonotype came up many times. The V gene is TRBV6-5, the J gene TRBJ1-3; TRBD1 is a possible D gene (5 bases). Germline loops: CDR1 MNHEY, CDR2 SVGAGI. This CDR3 has 18 residues. The germline V and J ends were trimmed by 0 bases and 0 bases, with 15 bases remaining between them. The CDR3 sequence is CASSYSRSRGLSGNTIYF. The CDR3 region has the DNA TGTGCCAGCAGTTACTCACGGTCTAGGGGCCTCTCTGGAAACACCATATATTTT.

A remark on this clonotype: A much larger clone differs by one base, so this may be a read error. The gene calls are TRBV6-9 and TRBJ2-3, with D unresolved. Germline CDR1 and CDR2: MNHGY and SVAAGI. This CDR3 comprises 16 residues. V gave up 3 bases and J gave up 7 bases, with 20 bases separating them. The CDR3 spells CASSYDHQDTTYTQYF. The CDR3 coding sequence is TGTGCCAGCAGTTACGACCATCAAGATACTACATATACGCAGTATTTT.

As for this clonotype: At one of its ends the junction is not consistent with the germline gene, which may arise from a read error. CDR3 protein: CVSSHVAGGRDTQYF. CDR3 DNA sequence: TGCGTCAGCAGCCACGTAGCGGGAGGCCGCGATACGCAGTATTTT. The chain links TRBV4-3 to TRBJ2-3; TRBD2 matches at 10 bases. Germline V lookup: CDR1 LGHNA, CDR2 YSLEER. There are 15 residues in the CDR3.

This clonotype was observed at least ten times. V is TRBV27 and J is TRBJ2-3, with D possibly TRBD2 on 6 matching bases. This CDR3 is built from 12 residues. Trimming pared 5 bases from V and 6 bases from J, leaving 9 bases between. The V gene's germline CDR1 is MNHEY and CDR2 SMNVEV (reference sequence). DNA for the CDR3: TGTGCCAGCAGTGGACTACTGGATACGCAGTATTTT. It yields the protein CASSGLLDTQYF.

The chain uses TRBV7-2 and TRBJ2-5; D could derive from TRBD1 or TRBD2 (5 bases each). V was cut by 5 bases and J by 4 bases, with 14 bases left in between. Per the germline V gene, CDR1 is SGHTA and CDR2 is FQGNSA. CDR3 length equals 14 residues. The CDR3 sequence is CASSPGPTRETQYF. Written as DNA, the CDR3 is TGTGCCAGCAGCCCGGGGCCAACCCGAGAGACCCAGTACTTC. The whole variable domain, filled in from reference TRBV7-2 and TRBJ2-5, reads GAGVSQSPSNKVTEKGKDVELRCDPISGHTALYWYRQSLGQGLEFLIYFQGNSAPDKSGLPSDRFSAERTGGSVSTLTIQRTQQEDSAVYLCASSPGPTRETQYFGPGTRLLVL.

For this clonotype: The germline gene is not matched at one end of the junction; a read error may be the cause. This chain uses TRBV11-2 with TRBJ1-1; maybe TRBD1 (5 bases). Germline CDR1 reads SGHAT; CDR2 reads FQNNGV. The CDR3 is 14 amino acids. The CDR3 sequence is CASSLRTLGTETFF. The CDR3, as DNA: TGTGCCAGCAGTCTCCGGACCCTAGGGACTGAAACTTTCTTT.

A note on this clonotype: This may be a read error: a much more frequent sequence differs by one nucleotide. The chain has TRBV4-2 and TRBJ2-3; TRBD1 aligns across 8 bases. Losses at the gene ends were 3 bases for V and 2 bases for J; bases not matched to a gene: 4. Germline V gives CDR1 LGHNA, CDR2 YNFKEQ. CDR3 length: 15 residues. The CDR3 reads CASSHRDRNTDTQYF. The DNA of the CDR3 is TGTGCCAGCAGCCACCGGGACAGGAACACAGATACGCAGTATTTT.